The 10 T cell receptor beta chains below come from one sample, sequenced in a study of T cell responses to AZD1222 COVID-19 vaccine. Sequencing was performed with immunoSEQ multiplex PCR; in TCRdb, only in-frame clones are kept and a portion is missing. The sample shows approximately 120,000 clones, roughly 85% of them seen only once. Specimen: peripheral blood, collected 28 days after the second AZD1222 dose. The receptor source for this set is an adult who received the AZD1222 COVID-19 vaccine.

The chain is built from TRBV6-5 and TRBJ1-2; no clear D gene. Looked up from germline, CDR1 is MNHEY and CDR2 is SVGAGI. V lost 5 bases and J lost 1, with 11 bases in between. The CDR3 runs 14 residues. CDR3 nucleotides: TGTGCCAGCAGTCGGAATAGGGATAACTATGGCTACACCTTC. Its protein product is CASSRNRDNYGYTF.

V and J are TRBV5-1 and TRBJ1-2; 7 bases fit TRBD1. Trimming took 0 bases from V and 4 from J; bases not matched to a gene: 9. Germline CDR1 reads SGHRS; CDR2 reads YFSETQ. The CDR3 is 16 residues long. The CDR3 loop reads CASSLDIDRVSYGYTF. CDR3 bases: TGCGCCAGCAGCTTGGATATCGACAGGGTATCCTATGGCTACACCTTC. The full variable domain, its missing parts supplied by reference TRBV5-1 and TRBJ1-2, is KAGVTQTPRYLIKTRGQQVTLSCSPISGHRSVSWYQQTPGQGLQFLFEYFSETQRNKGNFPGRFSGRQFSNSRSEMNVSTLELGDSALYLCASSLDIDRVSYGYTFGSGTRLTVV.

The V and J genes are TRBV30 and TRBJ1-5; D remains unclear. The CDR3 contains 13 residues. Germline lookup yields CDR1 GTSNPN and CDR2 SVGIG (reference sequence). V dropped 3 bases and J dropped 6 bases, with 12 bases sitting between them. Here the CDR3 reads CAWREFSGQPQHF. The DNA of the CDR3 is TGTGCCTGGAGGGAGTTTAGCGGTCAGCCCCAGCATTTT.

In DNA, the CDR3 is TGTGCCAGCACCCCAGGGACAGCAACTTCTAACTATGGCTACACCTTC. Its protein product is CASTPGTATSNYGYTF. This sequence joins TRBV28 and TRBJ1-2; 7 bases line up with TRBD1. The trim removed 7 bases at V and 0 bases at J, leaving 11 bases unmatched. Germline V CDR1 and CDR2: MDHEN, SYDVKM. This CDR3 region has 16 residues.

V and J are TRBV6-2 or TRBV6-3 and TRBJ2-3; TRBD2 is a possible D gene (5 bases). V gave up 5 bases and J gave up 5 bases, with 8 bases separating them. The CDR3 runs 12 residues. The germline V gene has CDR1 MNHEY and CDR2 SVGEGT. The DNA for the CDR3 is TGTGCCAGCAGTGCCCGGGGAGATACGCAGTATTTT. Its protein product is CASSARGDTQYF.

The chain uses TRBV19 and TRBJ1-2; D call uncertain. The germline gives CDR1 LNHDA, CDR2 SQIVND (reference sequence). The V end lost 7 bases, the J end lost 5 bases, and 17 bases lay between the germline ends. The CDR3 runs to 14 residues. Written as DNA, the CDR3 is TGTGCCAGTATGGATGGAGGCGCCCCATATGGCTACACCTTC. As protein: CASMDGGAPYGYTF.

V usage is TRBV2 and J usage is TRBJ1-3; D ambiguous. CDR1 SNHLY and CDR2 FYNNEI come from the germline V gene. V was trimmed by 7 bases and J by 0 bases, leaving 19 bases between them. The CDR3 contains 17 residues. CDR3 loop: CASTTEAGRSSGNTIYF. The CDR3 DNA sequence: TGTGCCAGCACCACGGAAGCAGGACGGTCCTCTGGAAACACCATATATTTT.

The chain carries TRBV7-3 and TRBJ2-1, with D perhaps assigned TRBD1 or TRBD2 (5 bases each). The V gene's germline CDR1 is SGHTA and CDR2 FQGTGA. The CDR3 spans 11 residues. Trimming left V 5 bases short and J 10 bases short, with 9 bases between. DNA of the CDR3: TGTGCCAGCAGCATCGAGGGGGAGCAGTTCTTC. Residues: CASSIEGEQFF.

In DNA form, the CDR3 reads TGTGCCAGCTCAACATCCAACGCGAACACCGGGGAGCTGTTTTTT. This translates into CASSTSNANTGELFF. V usage is TRBV18 and J usage is TRBJ2-2; D is uncertain. The length of the CDR3 is 15 residues. Germline CDR1 and CDR2: KGHSH and LQKENI. The germline V and J ends were trimmed by 5 bases and 0 bases, with 10 bases remaining between them.

This chain connects TRBV5-1 to TRBJ2-7; D may be TRBD1 or TRBD2 (5 bases each). Trimming pared 0 bases from V and 2 bases from J, leaving 15 bases between. Germline-derived CDR1 and CDR2 are SGHRS and YFSETQ. The CDR3 contains 16 residues. The DNA for the CDR3 is TGCGCCAGCAGCTTGGCCGCCGGGGACGGCCCCTACGAGCAGTACTTC. It codes for CASSLAAGDGPYEQYF.